The 21 T cell receptor beta chains below come from one sample, sequenced in a study of blood T cell repertoires in COVID-19. Sequenced by immunoSEQ multiplex PCR; TCRdb stores in-frame clones only, minus some. The sample carries some 300,000 clones, roughly nine tenths recorded once. The sequencing input was PBMCs or T cells enriched from blood (not recorded which). The receptors derive from a woman between 25 and 40 years old who had recovered from COVID-19.

The J gene is TRBJ1-2, the V gene TRBV28; TRBD1 agrees at 12 bases. Germline V lookup: CDR1 MDHEN, CDR2 SYDVKM. V shed 5 bases, J shed 4 bases, and the junction held 14 bases outside the gene matches. This CDR3 has 18 residues. For the CDR3, the DNA is TGTGCCAGCAGTCCATCCGGGACAGGGGGCAGGTTTGGCTATGGCTACACCTTC. Translated, it gives CASSPSGTGGRFGYGYTF.

This chain joins TRBV10-3 and TRBJ2-1; tentatively, D is TRBD2 (6 bases). This CDR3 is built from 12 residues. Germline V gene data show CDR1 as ENHRY and CDR2 as SYGVKD. V was trimmed by 3 bases and J by 8 bases, leaving 8 bases between them. The CDR3 here is CAISDASDEQFF. The DNA of the CDR3 is TGTGCCATCAGTGATGCTAGCGATGAGCAGTTCTTC.

This clone was observed a few times. J is TRBJ2-1 and V is TRBV12-3 or TRBV12-4; D is unresolved. The CDR3 runs to 11 residues. V was shortened by 5 bases and J by 7 bases, with 6 bases between the two germline ends. CDR3 residues: CASSKQNEQFF. CDR3 coding DNA: TGTGCCAGCAGTAAACAGAATGAGCAGTTCTTC.

This chain links TRBV10-3 with TRBJ2-2; D is perhaps TRBD2 (5 bases). V gave up 7 bases and J gave up 2 bases, with 8 bases separating them. Germline V CDR1 and CDR2: ENHRY, SYGVKD. The CDR3 has 13 residues. The CDR3 DNA follows: TGTGCCATCATGGGAGACAACACCGGGGAGCTGTTTTTT. Translation gives CAIMGDNTGELFF.

The chain carries TRBV4-3 and TRBJ2-6; possible D gene TRBD2, 5 bases. Trimming took 1 base from V and 2 from J, leaving 6 bases between them. The CDR3 runs 15 residues. Germline V gene sequence: CDR1 LGHNA, CDR2 YSLEER. The CDR3 nucleotides are TGCGCCAGCAGCCAAGGAGGGACTGGGGCCAACGTCCTGACTTTC. This encodes CASSQGGTGANVLTF.

This clone was seen once. The chain carries TRBV7-2 and TRBJ2-1, with D perhaps matching TRBD2 (6 bases). The CDR3 spans 15 residues. Trimming shortened V by 1 base and J by 2 bases, and 9 bases separated the two germline ends. Germline assignment: CDR1 SGHTA and CDR2 FQGNSA. The CDR3 loop is CASSLVGGAYNEQFF. The CDR3 DNA reads as TGTGCCAGCAGCTTAGTGGGCGGGGCCTACAATGAGCAGTTCTTC.

The gene calls are TRBV28 and TRBJ1-6; 9 nucleotides match TRBD1. This CDR3 contains 14 residues. Per the germline V gene, CDR1 is MDHEN and CDR2 is SYDVKM. V gave up 10 bases and J gave up 8 bases; unmatched junction bases: 9. CDR3 residues: CATKIDRGYSPLHF. CDR3 coding DNA: TGTGCCACCAAAATCGACAGGGGGTATTCACCCCTCCACTTT.

This sequence joins TRBV6-2 or TRBV6-3 and TRBJ1-1, with D possibly being TRBD1 (5 bases). This CDR3 is built from 14 residues. Trimming removed 4 bases from V and 6 bases from J, with 15 bases in between. Germline V lookup: CDR1 MNHEY, CDR2 SVGEGT. The CDR3, as DNA: TGTGCCAGCAGTTGGAGAACAGGACTACCTGAAGCTTTCTTT. Translated: CASSWRTGLPEAFF.

This chain's CDR3 is CASTAGELFF. DNA for the CDR3: TGTGCCAGCACCGCCGGGGAGCTGTTTTTT. The chain combines TRBV6-5 with TRBJ2-2; D not certain. Trimming removed 7 bases from V and 6 bases from J, with 3 bases in between. CDR3 size: 10 residues. Germline assignment: CDR1 MNHEY and CDR2 SVGAGI.

J is TRBJ1-5 and V is TRBV19; TRBD1 matches 7 bases. Germline V CDR1 and CDR2: LNHDA, SQIVND (reference sequence). J lost 0 bases, V lost 7 bases, and 9 bases had no gene match. The CDR3 covers 16 residues. CDR3 residues: CASIDRAVYSNQPQHF. The CDR3 nucleotides read TGTGCCAGTATCGACAGGGCCGTATATAGCAATCAGCCCCAGCATTTT.

This clone has a single count. The CDR3 spells CASQDPNYGYTF. In DNA, the CDR3 is TGTGCCAGCCAGGATCCTAACTATGGCTACACCTTC. The rearrangement joins TRBV28 to TRBJ1-2; D gene unclear. The germline CDR1 and CDR2 sequences are MDHEN and SYDVKM. Trimming left V 8 bases short and J 0 bases short, with 7 bases between. The CDR3 spans 12 residues.

The J gene is TRBJ1-1, the V gene TRBV28, with TRBD1 matching 10 bases. With V trimmed by 5 bases and J by 3 bases, 3 bases remained unmatched. The CDR3 is 14 residues long. From germline, CDR1 is MDHEN and CDR2 SYDVKM. The CDR3 DNA follows: TGTGCCAGCAGTCCGGGACAGGGGTACACTGAAGCTTTCTTT. Protein sequence: CASSPGQGYTEAFF. Using reference TRBV28 and TRBJ1-1 for the parts outside the CDR3, the full variable domain is DVKVTQSSRYLVKRTGEKVFLECVQDMDHENMFWYRQDPGLGLRLIYFSYDVKMKEKGDIPEGYSVSREKKERFSLILESASTNQTSMYLCASSPGQGYTEAFFGQGTRLTVV.

The genes are TRBV6-5 and TRBJ2-2; 7 nucleotides align to TRBD1. The germline V gene has CDR1 MNHEY and CDR2 SVGAGI. The CDR3 consists of 13 residues. With V trimmed by 7 bases and J by 7 bases, 6 bases remained unmatched. The CDR3: CASTNRGGGELFF. The CDR3 DNA is TGTGCCAGCACAAACAGGGGTGGCGGGGAGCTGTTTTTT.

The rearrangement links TRBV7-8 to TRBJ2-5; TRBD2 agrees at 13 bases. From germline, CDR1 is SGHVS and CDR2 FQNEAQ. The J segment lost 0 bases and the V segment lost 6 bases, leaving 10 bases of the junction unmatched. This CDR3 is built from 18 residues. CDR3 sequence (DNA): TGTGCCAGCAGGGAACTATCGGGACTAGCGGGGTACCAAGAGACCCAGTACTTC. This gives the protein CASRELSGLAGYQETQYF.

The chain recombines TRBV14 with TRBJ1-4, with D perhaps matching TRBD1 (5 bases). V lost 4 bases, J lost 5 bases, and 8 bases lay in between. Germline V gives CDR1 SGHDN, CDR2 FVKESK. The CDR3 runs to 13 residues. CDR3 DNA sequence: TGTGCCAGCAGCCGGGCAGGGAATGAAAAACTGTTTTTT. This sequence encodes CASSRAGNEKLFF.

V and J are TRBV5-1 and TRBJ2-5, with TRBD1 matching over 8 bases. V lost 0 bases and J lost 0; bases outside the gene matches: 4. In germline, CDR1 is SGHRS, CDR2 YFSETQ. The CDR3 is 16 residues long. The chain's CDR3 is CASSLGRGHDQETQYF. The CDR3 coding sequence is TGCGCCAGCAGCTTGGGCAGGGGGCATGACCAAGAGACCCAGTACTTC.

This clone occurred once. The chain has TRBV6-5 and TRBJ2-7; 10 positions match TRBD1. V lost 6 bases, J lost 6 bases, and 8 bases stayed unmatched. CDR3 length equals 14 residues. Germline values: CDR1 MNHEY, CDR2 SVGAGI. CDR3 sequence reads: CASRLDRGRVEQYF. CDR3 coding DNA: TGTGCCAGCAGATTAGACAGGGGGCGCGTCGAGCAGTACTTC.

The chain is built from TRBV30 and TRBJ2-5, with 11 bases identical to TRBD1. With 1 base clipped from V and 5 bases from J, the junction kept 6 bases outside the gene matches. In germline, CDR1 is GTSNPN, CDR2 SVGIG (reference sequence). This CDR3 comprises 15 residues. CDR3 loop: CAWSAGQGAVETQYF. CDR3 bases: TGTGCCTGGAGTGCCGGACAGGGGGCTGTGGAGACCCAGTACTTC.

The genes are TRBV28 and TRBJ2-7; possible D gene TRBD2, 6 bases. Per the germline V gene, CDR1 is MDHEN and CDR2 is SYDVKM. The length of the CDR3 is 14 residues. Deletions cut 6 bases from V and 3 bases from J, with 15 bases between. The CDR3 region is CASSPGTGDYEQYF. CDR3 DNA sequence: TGTGCCAGCAGCCCCGGGACGGGGGACTACGAGCAGTACTTC.

The chain has TRBV5-8 and TRBJ1-6; unclear D gene. The CDR3 totals 15 residues. Trimming removed 0 bases at V and 6 bases at J, with 10 bases between. From germline, CDR1 is SGHTS and CDR2 YDEGEE. The DNA of the CDR3 is TGTGCCAGCAGCTTGGGTCGGGGTTTTAATTCACCCCTCCACTTT. Translating gives CASSLGRGFNSPLHF.

This clone was found many times. This rearrangement joins TRBV6-5 to TRBJ1-6, with 8 bases lining up with TRBD1. This CDR3 has 14 residues. Trimming at V came to 6 bases and at J to 5 bases, leaving 3 bases not matched to a gene. Germline assignment: CDR1 MNHEY and CDR2 SVGAGI. In DNA, the CDR3 is TGTGCCAGCAGATCGGACAGGGATAATTCACCCCTCCACTTT. Translating it yields CASRSDRDNSPLHF.